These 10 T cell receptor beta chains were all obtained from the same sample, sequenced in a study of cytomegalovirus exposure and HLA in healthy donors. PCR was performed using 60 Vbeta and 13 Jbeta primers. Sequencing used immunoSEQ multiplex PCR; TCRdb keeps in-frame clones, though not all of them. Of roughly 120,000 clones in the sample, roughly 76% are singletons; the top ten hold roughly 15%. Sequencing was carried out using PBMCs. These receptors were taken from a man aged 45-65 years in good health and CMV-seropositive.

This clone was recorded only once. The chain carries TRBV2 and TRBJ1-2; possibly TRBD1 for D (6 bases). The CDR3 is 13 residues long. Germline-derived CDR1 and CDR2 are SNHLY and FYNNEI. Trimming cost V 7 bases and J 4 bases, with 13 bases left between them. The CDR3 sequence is CASKWIQGYGYTF. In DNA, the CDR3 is TGTGCCAGCAAGTGGATACAGGGCTATGGCTACACCTTC.

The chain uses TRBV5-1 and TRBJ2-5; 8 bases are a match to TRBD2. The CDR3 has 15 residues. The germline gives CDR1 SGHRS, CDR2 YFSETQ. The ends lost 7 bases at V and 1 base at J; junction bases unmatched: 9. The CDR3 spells CASGRTGGVQETQYF. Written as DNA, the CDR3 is TGCGCCAGCGGCCGGACGGGGGGGGTCCAAGAGACCCAGTACTTC.

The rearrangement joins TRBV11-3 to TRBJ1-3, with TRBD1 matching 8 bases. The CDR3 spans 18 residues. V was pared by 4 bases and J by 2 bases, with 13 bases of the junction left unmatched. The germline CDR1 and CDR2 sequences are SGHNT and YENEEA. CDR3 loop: CASSSKMSGGTAGNTIYF. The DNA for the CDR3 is TGTGCCAGCAGCTCCAAGATGTCAGGGGGCACGGCTGGAAACACCATATATTTT.

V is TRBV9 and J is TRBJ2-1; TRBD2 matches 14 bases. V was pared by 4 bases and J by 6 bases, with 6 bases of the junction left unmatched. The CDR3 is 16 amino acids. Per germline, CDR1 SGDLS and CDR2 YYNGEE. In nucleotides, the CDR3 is TGTGCCAGCAGCTCGGGACTAGCGGGAGTGTTCAATGAGCAGTTCTTC. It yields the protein CASSSGLAGVFNEQFF.

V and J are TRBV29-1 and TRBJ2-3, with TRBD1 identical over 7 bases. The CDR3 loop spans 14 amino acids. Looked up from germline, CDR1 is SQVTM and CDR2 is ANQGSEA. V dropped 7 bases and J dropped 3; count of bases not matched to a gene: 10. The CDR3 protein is CSAIDREWTDTQYF. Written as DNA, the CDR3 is TGCAGCGCCATTGACAGGGAGTGGACAGATACGCAGTATTTT.

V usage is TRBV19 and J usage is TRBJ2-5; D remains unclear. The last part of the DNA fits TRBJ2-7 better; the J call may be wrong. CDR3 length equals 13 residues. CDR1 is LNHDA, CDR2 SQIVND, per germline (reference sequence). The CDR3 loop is CASSFGLVYEQYF. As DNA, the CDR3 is TGTGCCAGTAGTTTTGGTCTCGTCTACGAGCAGTACTTC.

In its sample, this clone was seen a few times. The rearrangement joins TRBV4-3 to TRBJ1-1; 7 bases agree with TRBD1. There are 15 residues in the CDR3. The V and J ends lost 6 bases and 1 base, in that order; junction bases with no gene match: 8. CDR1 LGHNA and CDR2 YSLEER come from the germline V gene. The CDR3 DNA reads TGCGCCAGCAGTTGGGGTTGGGACAGGAACACTGAAGCTTTCTTT. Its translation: CASSWGWDRNTEAFF.

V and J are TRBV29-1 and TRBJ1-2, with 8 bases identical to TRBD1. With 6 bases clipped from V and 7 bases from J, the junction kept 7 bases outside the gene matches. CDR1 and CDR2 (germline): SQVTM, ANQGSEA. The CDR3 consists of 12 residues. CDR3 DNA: TGCAGCGTCCCGCAGGGGGCTGGTGGCTACACCTTC. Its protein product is CSVPQGAGGYTF. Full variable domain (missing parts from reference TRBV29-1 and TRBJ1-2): SAVISQKPSRDICQRGTSLTIQCQVDSQVTMMFWYRQQPGQSLTLIATANQGSEATYESGFVIDKFPISRPNLTFSTLTVSNMSPEDSSIYLCSVPQGAGGYTFGSGTRLTVV.

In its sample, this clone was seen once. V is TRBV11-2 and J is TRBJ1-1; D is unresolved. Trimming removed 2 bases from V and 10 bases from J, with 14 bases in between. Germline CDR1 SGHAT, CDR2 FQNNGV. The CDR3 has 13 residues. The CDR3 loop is CASSLNYGDGAFF. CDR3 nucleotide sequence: TGTGCCAGCAGCTTAAATTATGGAGATGGAGCTTTCTTT.

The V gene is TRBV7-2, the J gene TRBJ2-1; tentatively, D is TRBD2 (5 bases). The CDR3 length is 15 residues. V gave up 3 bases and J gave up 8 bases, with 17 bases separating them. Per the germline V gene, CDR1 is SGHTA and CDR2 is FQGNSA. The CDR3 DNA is TGTGCCAGCAGCTTCGGAGGTATCCGGTCCGATGAGCAGTTCTTC. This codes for CASSFGGIRSDEQFF.